A single sample is the source of the 13 T cell receptor beta chains below, sequenced in a study of cytomegalovirus exposure and HLA in healthy donors. Primers for the PCR totalled 60 Vbeta and 13 Jbeta. The repertoire was sequenced with immunoSEQ multiplex PCR; TCRdb's copy has only in-frame clones and lacks some. The table lists about 190,000 clones, roughly 80% of them singletons. The sample was PBMCs. All receptors derive from a man aged 35 to 55 in good health and CMV-seropositive.

The table lists this clone with a count of one. V usage is TRBV30 and J usage is TRBJ2-5; TRBD2 matches at 8 bases. The DNA end is more similar to TRBJ2-7, so the J call may be wrong. The CDR3 is 11 amino acids. Per the germline V gene, CDR1 is GTSNPN and CDR2 is SVGIG (reference sequence). The CDR3 here is CAWGLAYEQYF. CDR3 DNA sequence: TGTGCCTGGGGACTAGCTTACGAGCAGTACTTC.

This clone was picked up a small number of times. This chain connects TRBV30 to TRBJ1-4; possibly TRBD1 for D (6 bases). V was trimmed by 4 bases and J by 5 bases, leaving 8 bases between them. The CDR3 sequence is 12 residues long. The V gene's germline CDR1 is GTSNPN and CDR2 SVGIG (reference sequence). This CDR3 reads CAWNTGNEKLFF. The CDR3 bases are TGTGCCTGGAACACAGGGAATGAAAAACTGTTTTTT.

The chain couples TRBV6-1 to TRBJ1-5, with D tentatively TRBD1 (6 bases). CDR3 length: 15 amino acids. Trimming stripped 4 bases from V and 9 bases from J, with 19 bases between. Germline V CDR1 and CDR2: MNHNS, SASEGT. The CDR3 DNA follows: TGTGCCAGCAGTGTACGAGACAGGTCTCAACGGCCCCAGCATTTT. This sequence encodes CASSVRDRSQRPQHF.

The gene calls are TRBV6-1 and TRBJ1-4, with D perhaps TRBD1 (5 bases). The ends were cut back, 8 bases at V and 14 bases at J, with 15 bases in the middle. The CDR3 runs 11 residues. Germline V lookup: CDR1 MNHNS, CDR2 SASEGT. In DNA, the CDR3 is TGTGCCAGCCGGGGGTTAATTGACCTGTTTTTT. It yields the protein CASRGLIDLFF.

This chain connects TRBV7-9 to TRBJ2-7; tentative D call: TRBD2 (7 bases). CDR3 length: 13 amino acids. Germline V gene data show CDR1 as SEHNR and CDR2 as FQNEAQ (reference sequence). Deletions cut 5 bases from V and 6 bases from J, with 14 bases between. The CDR3 reads CASSPAGAAEQYF. CDR3 DNA sequence: TGTGCCAGCAGCCCTGCGGGGGCCGCCGAGCAGTACTTC.

The chain carries TRBV5-6 and TRBJ1-2, with 9 bases aligning to TRBD1. The CDR3 extends over 15 amino acids. Germline V gives CDR1 SGHDT, CDR2 YYEEEE. Trimming removed 3 bases from V and 7 bases from J; junction bases left unmatched: 10. CDR3 region: CASSYLRTGAAGYTF. CDR3 nucleotide sequence: TGTGCCAGCAGCTACCTCCGGACAGGGGCGGCTGGCTACACCTTC.

J is TRBJ2-7 and V is TRBV5-6; TRBD1 might be the D (7 bases). This CDR3 region has 16 residues. CDR1 and CDR2 from the germline V gene are SGHDT and YYEEEE. V gave up 1 base and J gave up 3 bases, with 17 bases separating them. The CDR3 coding sequence is TGTGCCAGCAGCTTGTTTCTTGGAGGGGGCAGCTACGAGCAGTACTTC. Protein: CASSLFLGGGSYEQYF.

This rearrangement joins TRBV29-1 to TRBJ2-7; 7 bases are a match to TRBD1. Germline V gene lookup returns CDR1 SQVTM and CDR2 ANQGSEA. With 7 bases clipped from V and 4 bases from J, the junction kept 4 bases outside the gene matches. The CDR3 is 11 amino acids. DNA of the CDR3: TGCAGCGGTGGGACAGTTTACGAGCAGTACTTC. Translation: CSGGTVYEQYF.

Here the CDR3 reads CASTGSGSYEQYF. The DNA for the CDR3 is TGTGCCAGTACAGGGTCAGGGTCCTACGAGCAGTACTTC. The V gene is TRBV19, the J gene TRBJ2-7, with D possibly being TRBD1 (5 bases). The CDR3 sequence is 13 residues long. The V end lost 7 bases, the J end lost 1 base, and 11 bases lay between the germline ends. Germline CDR1 reads LNHDA; CDR2 reads SQIVND (reference sequence).

The J gene is TRBJ1-1, the V gene TRBV25-1; D is undetermined. The length of the CDR3 is 11 residues. The germline gives CDR1 MGHDK, CDR2 SYGVNS. Trimming removed 8 bases at V and 11 bases at J, with 15 bases between. The CDR3 protein is CASGPGTSAFF. CDR3 bases: TGTGCCAGCGGGCCCGGAACGAGTGCTTTCTTT.

The chain employs TRBV10-3 and TRBJ1-4; tentatively, D is TRBD1 (5 bases). The CDR3 consists of 15 residues. Germline CDR1 is ENHRY and CDR2 is SYGVKD. V was clipped by 0 bases and J by 3 bases, with 8 bases between them. CDR3 bases: TGTGCCATCAGTGAGTCAGGACAATCTAATGAAAAACTGTTTTTT. It translates to CAISESGQSNEKLFF.

This chain connects TRBV6-1 to TRBJ2-5; TRBD1 matches 9 bases. V shed 6 bases, J shed 7 bases, and the junction held 6 bases outside the gene matches. The CDR3 has 13 amino acids. Germline CDR1 is MNHNS and CDR2 is SASEGT. The CDR3 bases are TGTGCCAGCAGCGGACAGGGGCCAGGGACCCAGTACTTC. This translates into CASSGQGPGTQYF.

The chain uses TRBV11-2 and TRBJ1-1, with D uncertain. The CDR3 contains 16 residues. Germline lookup yields CDR1 SGHAT and CDR2 FQNNGV. The V end was cut by 0 bases, the J end by 1 base, with 12 bases between. The CDR3 region is CASSLDRVTRNTEAFF. DNA of the CDR3: TGTGCCAGCAGCTTAGATCGAGTTACGAGGAACACTGAAGCTTTCTTT.